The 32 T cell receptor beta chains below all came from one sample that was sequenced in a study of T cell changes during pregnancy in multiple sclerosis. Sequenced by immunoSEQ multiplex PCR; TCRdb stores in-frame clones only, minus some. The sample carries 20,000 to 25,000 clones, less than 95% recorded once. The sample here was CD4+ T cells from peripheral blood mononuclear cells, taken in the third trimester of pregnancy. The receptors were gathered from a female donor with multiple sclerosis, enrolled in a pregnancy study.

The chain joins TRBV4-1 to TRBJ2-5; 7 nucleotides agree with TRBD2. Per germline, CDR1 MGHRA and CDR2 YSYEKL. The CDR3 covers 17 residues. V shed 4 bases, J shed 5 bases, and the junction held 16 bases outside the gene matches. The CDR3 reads CASSLRPNGLVEETQYF. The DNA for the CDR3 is TGCGCCAGCAGCCTTCGACCCAACGGACTAGTCGAGGAGACCCAGTACTTC.

Here the CDR3 reads CASSPGTASNYNSPLHF. Written as DNA, the CDR3 is TGTGCCAGCAGCCCCGGGACAGCGAGTAATTATAATTCACCCCTCCACTTT. The V gene is TRBV7-9, the J gene TRBJ1-6, with 7 bases that match TRBD1. This CDR3 comprises 17 residues. The V gene end was trimmed by 5 bases and the J gene end by 4 bases; junction bases not matched to a gene: 11. CDR1 SEHNR and CDR2 FQNEAQ come from the germline V gene (reference sequence).

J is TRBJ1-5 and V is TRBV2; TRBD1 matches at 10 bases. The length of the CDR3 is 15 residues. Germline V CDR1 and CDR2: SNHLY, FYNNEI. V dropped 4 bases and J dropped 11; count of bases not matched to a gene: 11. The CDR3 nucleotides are TGTGCCAGCAGTGCCCTGGGACAGGGGATTGGGGCCCAGCATTTT. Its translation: CASSALGQGIGAQHF.

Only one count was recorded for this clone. CDR3 in amino acids: CASSRGWGRVDTQYF. For the CDR3, the DNA is TGTGCCAGTAGTAGAGGGTGGGGTAGGGTAGATACGCAGTATTTT. This chain links TRBV19 with TRBJ2-3, with a possible D match to TRBD2 (5 bases). Looked up from germline, CDR1 is LNHDA and CDR2 is SQIVND (reference sequence). The CDR3 loop spans 15 amino acids. Deletions cut 4 bases from V and 5 bases from J, with 16 bases between.

CDR3 nucleotides: TGTGCCAGCTCACCCCAGGGAGGGACACTCCACGAGCAGTACTTC. Translating it yields CASSPQGGTLHEQYF. This chain connects TRBV18 to TRBJ2-7; the D gene is possibly TRBD2 (7 bases). This CDR3 is built from 15 residues. Germline V gene sequence: CDR1 KGHSH, CDR2 LQKENI. The V end was cut by 3 bases, the J end by 5 bases, with 17 bases between.

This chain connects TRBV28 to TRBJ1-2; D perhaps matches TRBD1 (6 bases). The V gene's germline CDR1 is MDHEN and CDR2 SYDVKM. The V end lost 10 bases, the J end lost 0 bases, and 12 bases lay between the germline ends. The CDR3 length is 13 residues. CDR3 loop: CATIDRPNYGYTF. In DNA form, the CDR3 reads TGTGCCACCATAGACAGGCCTAACTATGGCTACACCTTC.

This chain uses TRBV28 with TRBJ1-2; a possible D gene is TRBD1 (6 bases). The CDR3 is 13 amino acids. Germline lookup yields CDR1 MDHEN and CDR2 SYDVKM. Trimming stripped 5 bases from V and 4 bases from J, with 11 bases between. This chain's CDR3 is CASSRGQLYGYTF. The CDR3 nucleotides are TGTGCCAGCAGTCGGGGACAACTCTATGGCTACACCTTC.

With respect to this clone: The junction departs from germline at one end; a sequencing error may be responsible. The CDR3 loop is CASSLNRGRETQYF. The CDR3 region has the DNA TGTGCTAGCAGCTTAAACAGGGGAAGGGAGACCCAGTACTTC. The V call is TRBV7-7, the J call TRBJ2-5; 7 nucleotides match TRBD1. Germline V gene lookup returns CDR1 SSHAT and CDR2 FNYEAQ (reference sequence). The CDR3 spans 14 residues.

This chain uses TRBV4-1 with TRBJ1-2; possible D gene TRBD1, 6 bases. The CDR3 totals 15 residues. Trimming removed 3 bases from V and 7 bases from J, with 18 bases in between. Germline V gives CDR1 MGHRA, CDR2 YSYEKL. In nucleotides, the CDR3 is TGCGCCAGCAGCCAGAGGACAGTATCTCCCTTTGGCTACACCTTC. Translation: CASSQRTVSPFGYTF.

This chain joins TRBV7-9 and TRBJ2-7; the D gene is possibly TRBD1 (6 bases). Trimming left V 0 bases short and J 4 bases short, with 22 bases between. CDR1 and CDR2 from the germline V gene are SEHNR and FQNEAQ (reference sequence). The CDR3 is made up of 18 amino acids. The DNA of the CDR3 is TGTGCCAGCAGCTTAGCTCCCGGCGCAGGGGCCGGCTCGTACGAGCAGTACTTC. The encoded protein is CASSLAPGAGAGSYEQYF.

CDR3 in amino acids: CATRTDIEAFF. In DNA, the CDR3 is TGTGCCACCCGGACAGACATTGAAGCTTTCTTT. J is TRBJ1-1 and V is TRBV7-8; TRBD1 is a possible D gene (6 bases). Trimming left V 10 bases short and J 7 bases short, with 13 bases between. The CDR3 has 11 residues. From germline, CDR1 is SGHVS and CDR2 FQNEAQ.

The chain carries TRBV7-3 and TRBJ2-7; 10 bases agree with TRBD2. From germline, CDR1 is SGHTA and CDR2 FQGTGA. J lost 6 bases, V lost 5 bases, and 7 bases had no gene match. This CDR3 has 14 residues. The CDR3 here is CASSPRAGGGEQYF. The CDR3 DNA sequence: TGTGCCAGCAGCCCACGAGCGGGGGGGGGCGAGCAGTACTTC. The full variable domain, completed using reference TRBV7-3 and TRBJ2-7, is GAGVSQTPSNKVTEKGKYVELRCDPISGHTALYWYRQSLGQGPEFLIYFQGTGAADDSGLPNDRFFAVRPEGSVSTLKIQRTERGDSAVYLCASSPRAGGGEQYFGPGTRLTVT.

The CDR3 spells CASSKGQGVQRSPLHF. The CDR3 bases are TGTGCCAGTAGTAAGGGACAGGGGGTCCAGCGTTCACCCCTCCACTTT. This rearrangement joins TRBV19 to TRBJ1-6; 11 bases agree with TRBD1. The CDR3 extends over 16 amino acids. Trimming removed 4 bases from V and 9 bases from J; junction bases left unmatched: 8. Germline V gene data show CDR1 as LNHDA and CDR2 as SQIVND (reference sequence).

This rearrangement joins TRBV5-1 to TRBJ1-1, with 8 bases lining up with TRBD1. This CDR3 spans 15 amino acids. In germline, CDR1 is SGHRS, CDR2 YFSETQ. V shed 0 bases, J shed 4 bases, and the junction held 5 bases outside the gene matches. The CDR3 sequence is CASSLVGQGGTEAFF. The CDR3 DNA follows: TGCGCCAGCAGCTTGGTTGGACAGGGAGGCACTGAAGCTTTCTTT.

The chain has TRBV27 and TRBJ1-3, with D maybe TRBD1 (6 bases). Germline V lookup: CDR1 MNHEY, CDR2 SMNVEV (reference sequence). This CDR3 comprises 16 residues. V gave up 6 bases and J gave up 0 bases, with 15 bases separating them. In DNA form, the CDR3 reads TGTGCCAGCAGACCTTATGGACAGAGCTCTGGAAACACCATATATTTT. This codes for CASRPYGQSSGNTIYF.

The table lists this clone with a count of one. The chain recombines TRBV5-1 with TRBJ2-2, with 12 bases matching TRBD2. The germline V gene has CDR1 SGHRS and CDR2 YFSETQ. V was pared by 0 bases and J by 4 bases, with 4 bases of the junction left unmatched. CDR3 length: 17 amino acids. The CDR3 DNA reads TGCGCCAGCAGCTTGGCTAGCGGGGGGGCTGTCACCGGGGAGCTGTTTTTT. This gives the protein CASSLASGGAVTGELFF.

The CDR3 region has the DNA TGCGCCAGCAGCAGACGACAGGGCGAGCGGGGGGTCTCCTACGAGCAGTACTTC. Its protein is CASSRRQGERGVSYEQYF. The chain couples TRBV4-1 to TRBJ2-7; TRBD2 matches 9 bases. The germline gives CDR1 MGHRA, CDR2 YSYEKL. This CDR3 has 18 amino acids. After removal of 5 bases from V and 0 bases from J, the junction contained 14 bases not matched to a gene.

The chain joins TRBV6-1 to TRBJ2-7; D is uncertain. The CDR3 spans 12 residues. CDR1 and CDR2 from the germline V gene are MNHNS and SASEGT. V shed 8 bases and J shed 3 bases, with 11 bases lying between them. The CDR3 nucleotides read TGTGCCAGCGGTCCCGAGGACTACGAGCAGTACTTC. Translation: CASGPEDYEQYF.

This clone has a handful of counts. The CDR3, as DNA: TGCAGCGTTGAAAGTTTAGACAGGGGGACTCGCGAGCAGTACTTC. Encoded protein: CSVESLDRGTREQYF. The rearrangement joins TRBV29-1 to TRBJ2-7; 9 bases align to TRBD1. V was clipped by 2 bases and J by 6 bases; unmatched bases: 11. The CDR3 is 15 amino acids. Germline V lookup: CDR1 SQVTM, CDR2 ANQGSEA.

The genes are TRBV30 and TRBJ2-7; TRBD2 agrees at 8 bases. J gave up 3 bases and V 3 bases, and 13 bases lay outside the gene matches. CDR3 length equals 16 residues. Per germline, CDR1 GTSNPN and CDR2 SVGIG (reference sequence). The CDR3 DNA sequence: TGTGCCTGGAGCCCGGGGGGGAAGAAGGTAGGCTACGAGCAGTACTTC. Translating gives CAWSPGGKKVGYEQYF.

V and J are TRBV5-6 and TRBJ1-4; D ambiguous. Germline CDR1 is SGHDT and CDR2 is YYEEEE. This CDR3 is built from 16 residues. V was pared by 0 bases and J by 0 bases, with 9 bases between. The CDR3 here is CASSLGPRATNEKLFF. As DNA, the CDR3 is TGTGCCAGCAGCTTGGGCCCCCGGGCAACTAATGAAAAACTGTTTTTT.

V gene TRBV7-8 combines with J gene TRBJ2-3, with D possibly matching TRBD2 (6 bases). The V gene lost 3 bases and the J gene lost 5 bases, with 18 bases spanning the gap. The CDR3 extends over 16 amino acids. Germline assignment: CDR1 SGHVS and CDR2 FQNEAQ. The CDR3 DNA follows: TGTGCCAGCAGCTTCAAGCGGGTCCAACGGGGAGATACGCAGTATTTT. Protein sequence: CASSFKRVQRGDTQYF.

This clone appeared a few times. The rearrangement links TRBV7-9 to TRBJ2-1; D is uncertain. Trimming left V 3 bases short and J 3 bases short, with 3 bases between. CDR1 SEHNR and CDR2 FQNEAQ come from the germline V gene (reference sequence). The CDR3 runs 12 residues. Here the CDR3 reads CASSFIYNEQFF. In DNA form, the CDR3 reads TGTGCCAGCAGCTTTATCTACAATGAGCAGTTCTTC.

CDR3 residues: CASSLFTDTQYF. The CDR3 region has the DNA TGCGCCAGCAGCCTCTTCACAGATACGCAGTATTTT. The chain carries TRBV5-1 and TRBJ2-3; the D is unclear. The CDR3 spans 12 residues. Trimming left V 4 bases short and J 2 bases short, with 5 bases between. Per the germline V gene, CDR1 is SGHRS and CDR2 is YFSETQ.

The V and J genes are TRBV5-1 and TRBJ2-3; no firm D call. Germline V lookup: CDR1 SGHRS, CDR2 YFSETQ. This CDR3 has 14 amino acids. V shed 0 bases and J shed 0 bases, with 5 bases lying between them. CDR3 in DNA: TGCGCCAGCAGCTTGGGTCTCAGCACAGATACGCAGTATTTT. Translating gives CASSLGLSTDTQYF.

The CDR3 here is CASTSSGQGETQYF. CDR3 nucleotides: TGCGCCAGCACCTCGTCGGGACAGGGGGAGACCCAGTACTTC. The chain joins TRBV5-1 to TRBJ2-5; TRBD1 agrees at 10 bases. Per the germline V gene, CDR1 is SGHRS and CDR2 is YFSETQ. This CDR3 comprises 14 residues. The V and J ends lost 6 bases and 5 bases, in that order; junction bases with no gene match: 7.

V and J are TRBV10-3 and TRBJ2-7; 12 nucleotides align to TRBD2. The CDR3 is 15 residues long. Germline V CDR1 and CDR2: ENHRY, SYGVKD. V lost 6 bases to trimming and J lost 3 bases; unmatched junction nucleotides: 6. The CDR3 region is CAISPGLAGDYEQYF. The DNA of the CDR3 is TGTGCCATCAGCCCGGGACTAGCGGGTGACTACGAGCAGTACTTC.

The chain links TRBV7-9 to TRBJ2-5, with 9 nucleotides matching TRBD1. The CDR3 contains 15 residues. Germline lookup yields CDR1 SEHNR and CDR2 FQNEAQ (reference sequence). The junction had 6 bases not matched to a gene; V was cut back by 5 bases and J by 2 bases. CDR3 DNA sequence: TGTGCCAGCAGCAGCGGACAGGGGATTCAAGAGACCCAGTACTTC. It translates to CASSSGQGIQETQYF.

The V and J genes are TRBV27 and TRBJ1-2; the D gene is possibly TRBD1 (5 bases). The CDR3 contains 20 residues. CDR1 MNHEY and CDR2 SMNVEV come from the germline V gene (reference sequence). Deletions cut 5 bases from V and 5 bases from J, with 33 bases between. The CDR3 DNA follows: TGTGCCAGCAGTCGCCCCACCTACATCGGATCGACGGGGGAACTATATGGCTACACCTTC. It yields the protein CASSRPTYIGSTGELYGYTF.

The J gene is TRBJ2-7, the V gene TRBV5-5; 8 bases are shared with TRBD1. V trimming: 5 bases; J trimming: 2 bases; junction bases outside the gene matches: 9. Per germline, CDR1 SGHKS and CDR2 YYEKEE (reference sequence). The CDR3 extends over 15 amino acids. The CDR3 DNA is TGTGCCAGCAGTTCCGGACAGGGAAATCCCTACGAGCAGTACTTC. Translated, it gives CASSSGQGNPYEQYF. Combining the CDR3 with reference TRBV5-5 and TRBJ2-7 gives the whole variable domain DAGVTQSPTHLIKTRGQQVTLRCSPISGHKSVSWYQQVLGQGPQFIFQYYEKEERGRGNFPDRFSARQFPNYSSELNVNALLLGDSALYLCASSSGQGNPYEQYFGPGTRLTVT.

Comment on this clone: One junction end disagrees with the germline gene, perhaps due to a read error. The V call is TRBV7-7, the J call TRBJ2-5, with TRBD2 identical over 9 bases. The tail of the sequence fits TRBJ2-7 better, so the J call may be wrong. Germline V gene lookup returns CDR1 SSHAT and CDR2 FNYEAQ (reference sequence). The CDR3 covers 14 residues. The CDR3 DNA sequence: TGTGCTAGCAGCTTAGAGCGGGGGGCCTACGAGCAGTACTTC. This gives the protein CASSLERGAYEQYF.

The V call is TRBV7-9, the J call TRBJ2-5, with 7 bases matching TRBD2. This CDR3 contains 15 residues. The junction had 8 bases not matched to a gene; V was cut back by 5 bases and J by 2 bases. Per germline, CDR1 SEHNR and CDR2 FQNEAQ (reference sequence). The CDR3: CASSQRGAVQETQYF. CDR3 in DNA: TGTGCCAGCAGCCAGCGGGGAGCTGTTCAAGAGACCCAGTACTTC.